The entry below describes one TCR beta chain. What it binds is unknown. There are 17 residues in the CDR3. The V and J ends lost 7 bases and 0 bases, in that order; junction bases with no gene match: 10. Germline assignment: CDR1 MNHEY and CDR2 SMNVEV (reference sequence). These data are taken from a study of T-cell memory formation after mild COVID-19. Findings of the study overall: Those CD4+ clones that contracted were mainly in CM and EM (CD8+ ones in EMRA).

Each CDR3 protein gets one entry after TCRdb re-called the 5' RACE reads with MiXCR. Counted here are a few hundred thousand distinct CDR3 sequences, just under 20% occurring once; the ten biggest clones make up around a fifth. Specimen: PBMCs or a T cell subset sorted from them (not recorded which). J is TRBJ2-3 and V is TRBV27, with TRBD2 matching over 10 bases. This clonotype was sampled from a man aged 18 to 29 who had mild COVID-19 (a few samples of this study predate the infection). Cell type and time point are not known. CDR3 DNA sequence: TGTGCCAGCAAACGTACGTTAGCGGGGGGTAGCACAGATACGCAGTATTTT. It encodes CASKRTLAGGSTDTQYF.